This T cell receptor (beta chain) was sequenced for a study of T cells in Graves' hyperthyroidism and ophthalmopathy (dated by TCRdb to about 2019). The study in broad terms: Peripheral blood was collected at initial diagnosis, before any treatment. To identify TCR V-J signatures that set the groups apart, the researchers used a discovery cohort of roughly 100 patients, made up of 40 to 45 with Graves' ophthalmopathy and 57 with stable Graves' hyperthyroidism. Prospective prediction of ophthalmopathy was tested in an independent validation cohort consisting of some 19 hyperthyroidism patients and over 15 patients who later progressed to ophthalmopathy. The approximately 97 discovery patients were randomly divided into training and test sets at a 7:3 ratio. In roughly six Graves' hyperthyroidism patients, the study also compared T-cell repertoires from thyroid tissue with T-cell repertoires from blood. After blood sampling, hyperthyroidism patients were treated with methimazole at a starting dose of 30 mg daily, and ophthalmopathy patients were treated with high-dose intravenous methylprednisolone. The paper describes TCR Vbeta CDR3 sequencing of more than 120 peripheral blood samples, made up of fewer than 50 ophthalmopathy patients, 70 to 75 hyperthyroidism patients and some 17 progressor patients.

This clonotype occurred many times. The target of this receptor is not known. Base qualities are not provided; no much larger clone lies one nucleotide away. Stable Graves' hyperthyroidism was defined as no progression to ophthalmopathy during 18 months of follow-up. Hyperthyroidism patients were aged 18 to 65 years and newly diagnosed, with disease duration of less than 2 months. Patients with uncontrolled infections, other autoimmune diseases, pregnancy or lactation were excluded. Clinical symptoms, serum thyroxine and TRAb, thyroid ultrasound, and orbital computed tomography formed the basis for the diagnoses. Ficoll-Paque density gradient centrifugation was used to isolate PBMCs from around 10 ml of fresh peripheral blood. Trizol reagent was used to extract total RNA, and RNA quality was then checked on an Agilent 2100 Bioanalyzer. The TCR beta CDR3 regions were amplified from the RNA transcripts. The TCR CDR3 was subjected to a first round of RT-PCR using the HTBI primer set and the Qiagen OneStep RT-PCR kit. A second multiplex PCR round built the libraries, followed by size selection and purification. The libraries were sequenced on an Illumina HiSeq2000 using paired-end 100 bp reads. For the original study's pipeline: SOAPnuke was used to process the raw data, throwing out any read that contained adapters or uncalled bases, had a mean Phred below 15, or lacked an exact constant-primer or identifier match. COPE v1.2.5 was used to merge the high-quality paired reads, and each unique nucleotide sequence was defined as a clonotype. MiTCR v1.1 was used to align the clonotypes against IMGT TRBV, TRBD and TRBJ reference segments. Analysis was restricted to V-J combinations with a frequency above 0.0001, which covered just over 98% of repertoires. A TCS score was defined as the ratio of F50 (clonal expansion) to E x V (chaos), with BLOSUM62-based TCRdist applied between CDR3 peptides within each V-J. Welch's t-statistics and random forest reduced around 550 V-J features to roughly 13, which were used in a naive Bayes classifier (R e1071). TCRdb reprocessing: public reads trimmed at Q25 with fastp, clones called with MiXCR, in-frame beta chains kept. Every distinct CDR3 protein forms one entry, paired with its most common genes and DNA. The V and J calls were determined by TCRdb, not by the authors. Within this sample are more than 300,000 distinct CDR3 sequences, with 14% of them counted one time only. The top ten clones comprise roughly 11% of the sample.

CDR1 and CDR2 are read off the germline V gene (reference sequence) as LGHDT and YNNKEL. Counted from cysteine to phenylalanine, this CDR3 has 14 amino acids. Only CDR3 DNA remains: 42 bases, in frame from the first base. Between the V and J ends, shortened by 9 bases and 0 bases respectively, the junction contains 15 bases. General study outcomes and caveats: Most expanded thyroid clonotypes (frequency above 0.001) were also detected in blood, suggesting blood repertoires may reflect thyroid immune responses. Sample size was not statistically predetermined, and blinding of investigators to group allocation was not performed. In validation, the model predicted progression to ophthalmopathy with about 71% sensitivity and about 73% specificity, a median of around 6.6 months before onset. In cross-validation, a model built on a 13 V-J signature told ophthalmopathy apart from stable hyperthyroidism with approximately 90% sensitivity and 81% to 82% specificity, and in testing the same model reached 80%/75%.

This sequence was found in a woman in her sixties with Graves' hyperthyroidism. Sequenced input: blood. Recombination linked TRBV3-1 to TRBJ2-7, with TRBD2 as a weak D call on 5 bases. The CDR3 reads CARAPGKASYEQYF. The sequence in DNA is TGTGCCAGAGCCCCGGGGAAGGCCTCCTACGAGCAGTACTTC.